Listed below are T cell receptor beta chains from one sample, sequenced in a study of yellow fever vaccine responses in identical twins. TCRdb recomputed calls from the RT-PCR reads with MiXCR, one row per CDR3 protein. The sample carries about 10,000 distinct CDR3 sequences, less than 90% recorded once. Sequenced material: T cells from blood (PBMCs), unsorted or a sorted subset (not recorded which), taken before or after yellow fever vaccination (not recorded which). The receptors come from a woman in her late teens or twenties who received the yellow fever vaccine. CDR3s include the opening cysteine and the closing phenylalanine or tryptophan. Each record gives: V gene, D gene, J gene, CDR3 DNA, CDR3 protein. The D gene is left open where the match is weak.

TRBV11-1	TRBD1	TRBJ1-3	TGTGCCAGCAGCAGCCGGGACAGGATCCTGAGCTCTGGAAACACCATATATTTT	CASSSRDRILSSGNTIYF
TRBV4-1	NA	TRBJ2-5	TGCGCCAGCAGCCAAGGAGAACCGGGGGCCTGGGGACAAGAGACCCAGTACTTC	CASSQGEPGAWGQETQYF
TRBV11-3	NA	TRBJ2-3	TGTGCCAGCAGCCCGACCCGGGTGAGGACAGATACGCAGTATTTT	CASSPTRVRTDTQYF
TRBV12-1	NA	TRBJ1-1	TGTGCCAGCAGCTTTAGGCGACTGAACACTGAAGCTTTCTTT	CASSFRRLNTEAFF
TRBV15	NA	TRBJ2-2	TGTGCCACCAGCACGGGACGGGTGAACACCGGGGAGCTGTTTTTT	CATSTGRVNTGELFF
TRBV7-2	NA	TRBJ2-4	TGTGCCAGCAGCTTAGTAGGGGGGGCAAACATTCAGTACTTC	CASSLVGGANIQYF
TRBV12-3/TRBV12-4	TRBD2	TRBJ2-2	TGTGCCAGCAGTCCCGCCTTAGCGGGATTGGGGGAGCTGTTTTTT	CASSPALAGLGELFF
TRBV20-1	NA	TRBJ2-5	TGCAGTGCTAGAGATCACAATGCGGAGACCCAGTACTTC	CSARDHNAETQYF
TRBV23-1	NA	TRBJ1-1	TGCGCCAGCAGTCAATCGGGGAACACTGAAGCTTTCTTT	CASSQSGNTEAFF
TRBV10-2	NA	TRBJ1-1	TGCGCCAGCAGTGAGCCCCAGGGGGAAGCTTTCTTT	CASSEPQGEAFF
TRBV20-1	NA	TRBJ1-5	TGCAGTGCTAAAGACAGGAATAGCAATCAGCCCCAGCATTTT	CSAKDRNSNQPQHF
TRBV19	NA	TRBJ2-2	TGTGCCAGTAGTTTGGGCGAGACGCTGACCACCGGGGAGCTGTTTTTT	CASSLGETLTTGELFF
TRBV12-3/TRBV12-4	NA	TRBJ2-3	TGTGCCAGCAGTTCCGGCACAGATACGCAGTATTTT	CASSSGTDTQYF
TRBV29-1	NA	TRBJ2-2	TGCAGCGTTGTTAAGTTAACCGGGGAGCTGTTTTTT	CSVVKLTGELFF
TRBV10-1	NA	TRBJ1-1	TGCGCCAGCAGTTTACGTGCCGAGACTGAAGCTTTCTTT	CASSLRAETEAFF
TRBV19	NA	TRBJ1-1	TGTGCCATCCCTAGACACAGGGTCGGCGCTTTCTTT	CAIPRHRVGAFF
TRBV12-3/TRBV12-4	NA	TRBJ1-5	TGTGCCAGCAGCCCCGGTAGGGCAGGCAATCAGCCCCAGCATTTT	CASSPGRAGNQPQHF
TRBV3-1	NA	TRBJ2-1	TGTGCCAGCAGCCAAAGGACTCTCCGGGGACCAAATGAGCAGTTCTTC	CASSQRTLRGPNEQFF